This TCR beta chain was identified during a study of blood T cell repertoires in COVID-19. TCRdb keeps only in-frame clones here, not all; method: immunoSEQ multiplex PCR. The profile shows over 100,000 clones, 87% of them singletons. Sequencing was done on a sample of peripheral blood. The sequence came from a man aged 50-60 years with active COVID-19.

CDR3 sequence (DNA): TGTGCCAGCGGAACGTCAGGGGCGGCCGGGGAGCTGTTTTTT. Residues: CASGTSGAAGELFF. This chain links TRBV2 with TRBJ2-2; D is perhaps TRBD1 (6 bases). Trimming removed 8 bases from V and 6 bases from J, with 16 bases in between. CDR1 and CDR2 from the germline V gene are SNHLY and FYNNEI. CDR3 size: 14 residues.